These 28 T cell receptor beta chains originate from one sample sequenced in a study of tumor and adjacent non-tumor tissue in lung cancer. No cell sorting was done before RNA was extracted from the tissue. TCRbeta libraries were built with three rounds of nested PCR, modified from ARM-PCR. TCRdb reprocessed the multiplex PCR reads with MiXCR, giving one entry per CDR3 protein. The sample records around 210,000 distinct CDR3 sequences, about two thirds being singletons. Sequenced material: lung tumor tissue. Receptor source: a man in his sixties with non-small cell lung cancer.

V usage is TRBV5-1 and J usage is TRBJ2-3; TRBD1 is a possible D gene (6 bases). CDR1 and CDR2 from the germline V gene are SGHRS and YFSETQ. The CDR3 extends over 15 amino acids. The V and J ends lost 4 bases and 3 bases respectively, with 15 bases between them. The CDR3 is CASSRGHGGTDTQYF. The CDR3 DNA reads as TGCGCCAGCAGCCGGGGACATGGTGGGACAGATACGCAGTATTTT.

This clonotype showed up just once. This chain uses TRBV7-8 with TRBJ1-2; D is unresolved. The CDR3 is 11 residues long. The germline V gene has CDR1 SGHVS and CDR2 FQNEAQ. Trimming took off 5 bases at V and 10 bases at J, with 11 bases between the two ends. CDR3 bases: TGTGCCAGCAGCATGGGGAGGGACTACACCTTC. Residues: CASSMGRDYTF.

J is TRBJ2-2 and V is TRBV11-2; the D is unclear. Germline-derived CDR1 and CDR2 are SGHAT and FQNNGV. V shed 1 base and J shed 6 bases, with 12 bases lying between them. This CDR3 contains 15 residues. CDR3 sequence reads: CASSLVADGAGELFF. The CDR3 DNA follows: TGTGCCAGCAGCTTAGTGGCGGACGGCGCCGGGGAGCTGTTTTTT.

This clonotype was picked up a small number of times. Possible read error: a much larger clone is one base away. This chain uses TRBV11-3 with TRBJ2-5; a possible D gene is TRBD1 (5 bases). CDR1 is SGHNT, CDR2 YENEEA, per germline. The CDR3 totals 13 residues. CDR3 coding DNA: TGTGCCAGCAGATTAGGGGACCAAGAGACCCAGTACTTC. This sequence encodes CASRLGDQETQYF. Full variable domain (missing parts from reference TRBV11-3 and TRBJ2-5): EAGVVQSPRYKIIEKKQPVAFWCNPISGHNTLYWYLQNLGQGPELLIRYENEEAVDDSQLPKDRFSAERLKGVDSTLKIQPAELGDSAVYLCASRLGDQETQYFGPGTRLLVL.

Concerning this clonotype itself: This may arise from a read error, as a much more abundant clone is one base away. This sequence joins TRBV29-1 and TRBJ2-7; 7 nucleotides align to TRBD1. Trimming at V came to 3 bases and at J to 1 base, leaving 3 bases not matched to a gene. The CDR3 sequence is 13 residues long. In germline, CDR1 is SQVTM, CDR2 ANQGSEA. Here the CDR3 DNA reads TGCAGCGTTGATGGGACAGTATCCTACGAGCAGTACTTC. Translated, it gives CSVDGTVSYEQYF.

This clonotype is a singleton in its sample. Germline is not matched at one junction end, which may reflect a read error. The chain uses TRBV6-6 and TRBJ2-1; D is unresolved. The germline V gene has CDR1 MNHNY and CDR2 SVGAGI (reference sequence). The CDR3 runs 16 residues. CDR3: CPSNPRASYAYNEQFF. CDR3 sequence (DNA): TGTCCCAGCAACCCAAGGGCCTCGTACGCCTACAATGAGCAGTTCTTC.

Turning to this clonotype: One end of the junction fails to match germline, which may point to a read error. The chain recombines TRBV6-5 with TRBJ2-5, with D unresolved. Looked up from germline, CDR1 is MNHEY and CDR2 is SVGAGI. The CDR3 has 14 amino acids. This chain's CDR3 is CASSYSMEQETQYF. The CDR3 nucleotides read TGTGCCAGTAGTTACTCGATGGAGCAAGAGACCCAGTACTTC.

V gene TRBV11-2 combines with J gene TRBJ2-7; TRBD1 is a possible D gene (5 bases). Trimming stripped 7 bases from V and 10 bases from J, with 20 bases between. Looked up from germline, CDR1 is SGHAT and CDR2 is FQNNGV. The CDR3 consists of 13 residues. CDR3 sequence reads: CASISLQGLNQYF. CDR3 DNA sequence: TGTGCCAGCATCTCCCTCCAGGGCCTCAACCAGTACTTC.

With regard to this clonotype: A read error may explain this, as a much larger clone is one base away. V gene TRBV5-6 combines with J gene TRBJ1-2; TRBD1 might be the D (6 bases). CDR1 and CDR2 (germline): SGHDT, YYEEEE. This CDR3 comprises 14 residues. In DNA, the CDR3 is TGTGCCAACAGCTTAACAGGGTTGGCGGGTGGCTACACCTTC. It codes for CANSLTGLAGGYTF.

The genes are TRBV7-9 and TRBJ2-5; 7 bases fit TRBD2. The germline gives CDR1 SEHNR, CDR2 FQNEAQ (reference sequence). The CDR3 runs to 14 residues. The V segment lost 1 base and the J segment 14 bases; nucleotides outside the gene matches: 13. DNA of the CDR3: TGTGCCAGCAGCTTAGTTGCGGGAGTTGAGATCCAATACTTC. Translated, it gives CASSLVAGVEIQYF. Full variable domain (remainder filled in from reference TRBV7-9 and TRBJ2-5): DTGVSQNPRHKITKRGQNVTFRCDPISEHNRLYWYRQTLGQGPEFLTYFQNEAQLEKSRLLSDRFSAERPKGSFSTLEIQRTEQGDSAMYLCASSLVAGVEIQYFGPGTRLLVL.

J is TRBJ2-5 and V is TRBV6-5; TRBD2 might be the D (6 bases). This CDR3 comprises 16 residues. V was cut by 2 bases and J by 1 base, with 14 bases left in between. Per germline, CDR1 MNHEY and CDR2 SVGAGI. The CDR3 is CASSYGSFGGQETQYF. The CDR3 region has the DNA TGTGCCAGCAGTTACGGTTCGTTCGGGGGCCAAGAGACCCAGTACTTC.

CDR3 region: CASKGITGDWKQPQHF. CDR3 bases: TGCGCCAGCAAGGGGATAACGGGAGACTGGAAGCAGCCCCAGCATTTT. V gene TRBV10-2 combines with J gene TRBJ1-5, with TRBD1 as a possible D gene (5 bases). V dropped 7 bases and J dropped 7 bases, with 23 bases sitting between them. This CDR3 contains 16 residues. The V gene's germline CDR1 is WSHSY and CDR2 SAAADI.

This clonotype was detected a few times. This sequence joins TRBV12-3 or TRBV12-4 and TRBJ1-5, with TRBD1 matching 9 bases. The junction had 4 bases not matched to a gene; V was cut back by 4 bases and J by 6 bases. The CDR3 is 14 residues long. The CDR3 sequence: CASSSKQGAQPQHF. The CDR3 nucleotides read TGTGCCAGCAGTTCTAAACAGGGGGCTCAGCCCCAGCATTTT.

In its sample, this clonotype was seen a few times. A read error is possible here, since a much larger clone lies one base away. The chain couples TRBV12-5 to TRBJ2-1; possible D gene TRBD1, 5 bases. This CDR3 contains 12 residues. The germline V gene has CDR1 LGHNT and CDR2 FRNRAP. The V end lost 2 bases, the J end lost 12 bases, and 11 bases lay between the germline ends. For the CDR3, the DNA is TGTGCTAGTGGTTTGAGGGGAACGTGGCAGTTCTTC. Its translation is CASGLRGTWQFF.

CDR3 nucleotide sequence: TGCGCCAGCAGCTCAACGGGTACAGGGGAAAAACTGTTTTTT. Translating it yields CASSSTGTGEKLFF. The J gene is TRBJ1-4, the V gene TRBV5-1; weak D call: TRBD1 (6 bases). This CDR3 has 14 amino acids. V lost 3 bases to trimming and J lost 8 bases, with 14 bases between them. In germline, CDR1 is SGHRS, CDR2 YFSETQ.

This clonotype rates as medium-sized (0.01 to 0.1%). This chain links TRBV20-1 with TRBJ2-1, with 8 bases lining up with TRBD1. The CDR3 loop spans 12 amino acids. V was pared by 3 bases and J by 8 bases, with 3 bases of the junction left unmatched. CDR1 and CDR2 from the germline V gene are DFQATT and SNEGSKA (reference sequence). The CDR3 reads CSARDRADEQFF. CDR3 coding DNA: TGCAGTGCTAGGGACAGGGCCGATGAGCAGTTCTTC.

The chain joins TRBV20-1 to TRBJ2-3, with a possible D match to TRBD2 (5 bases). The CDR3 is 13 residues long. V gave up 6 bases and J gave up 5 bases, with 15 bases separating them. Germline CDR1 and CDR2: DFQATT and SNEGSKA (reference sequence). The CDR3 DNA follows: TGCAGTGCCCCCCGCCCCGGGGTAGATACGCAGTATTTT. Encoded protein: CSAPRPGVDTQYF.

Regarding this clonotype: Since a much larger clone is just one base distant, this may be a read error. This chain links TRBV4-3 with TRBJ1-1; no clear D. This CDR3 spans 14 amino acids. The V gene's germline CDR1 is LGHNA and CDR2 YSLEER. The CDR3: CASSLEVKDTEASF. In DNA, the CDR3 is TGCGCCAGCAGCCTAGAGGTTAAAGACACTGAAGCTTCCTTT.

Remarks on this clonotype: At one end, the junction sequence differs from germline, possibly due to a read error. This chain links TRBV6-2 or TRBV6-3 with TRBJ2-2; TRBD2 matches 8 bases. The CDR3 sequence is 18 residues long. Germline V lookup: CDR1 MNHEY, CDR2 SVGEGT. The chain's CDR3 is CASSTPGLGALNTGELFF. The CDR3 region has the DNA TGTGCCAGCAGTACCCCGGGACTAGGGGCACTGAACACTGGGGAGCTGTTTTTT.

This clonotype was seen only a few times. V gene TRBV29-1 combines with J gene TRBJ2-7; no firm D call. Per the germline V gene, CDR1 is SQVTM and CDR2 is ANQGSEA. The CDR3 totals 12 residues. V lost 7 bases and J 0 bases, leaving 10 bases between the germline ends. The CDR3 nucleotides read TGCAGCGCCAAGGGAAGCTCCTACGAGCAGTACTTC. This codes for CSAKGSSYEQYF.

The sample holds many counts of this clonotype. In nucleotides, the CDR3 is TGTGCCAGCAGTGAATCATCGGGGTCCGGGGAGCTGTTTTTT. Amino acids: CASSESSGSGELFF. The chain is built from TRBV6-1 and TRBJ2-2; weak D call: TRBD2 (5 bases). The V and J ends lost 2 bases and 6 bases respectively, with 10 bases between them. Germline CDR1 MNHNS, CDR2 SASEGT. The CDR3 has 14 residues.

Concerning this clonotype: One junction end disagrees with the germline gene, perhaps due to a read error. The V and J genes are TRBV20-1 and TRBJ2-3; D is possibly TRBD1 (6 bases). The V gene's germline CDR1 is DFQATT and CDR2 SNEGSKA (reference sequence). The CDR3 spans 15 residues. The CDR3 spells CSARTPGHGKDTHYF. CDR3 nucleotides: TGCAGTGCTAGAACCCCGGGACACGGCAAAGACACGCATTATTTT.

The V call is TRBV20-1, the J call TRBJ1-5; no firm D call. This CDR3 has 14 residues. Trimming took 1 base from V and 1 from J, leaving 8 bases between them. Germline CDR1 DFQATT, CDR2 SNEGSKA (reference sequence). The CDR3 nucleotides are TGCAGTGCTAGAGGGGGTGGGAGCAATCAGCCCCAGCATTTT. Translating it yields CSARGGGSNQPQHF.

The chain employs TRBV4-2 and TRBJ2-6; 12 bases line up with TRBD1. Germline CDR1 LGHNA, CDR2 YNFKEQ. With V trimmed by 5 bases and J by 5 bases, 7 bases remained unmatched. This CDR3 has 17 residues. The CDR3 coding sequence is TGTGCCAGCAGCGCGGGACAGGGGGCGGCCAGGGCCAACGTCCTGACTTTC. It codes for CASSAGQGAARANVLTF.

This clonotype was seen a handful of times. The chain employs TRBV6-1 and TRBJ2-3, with 15 bases aligning to TRBD2. The CDR3 is 18 residues long. Germline V CDR1 and CDR2: MNHNS, SASEGT. V was pared by 1 base and J by 6 bases, with 8 bases of the junction left unmatched. This CDR3 is CASSEVLAGTSGGDTQYF. The CDR3, as DNA: TGTGCCAGCAGTGAAGTCCTTGCCGGGACTAGCGGGGGGGATACGCAGTATTTT.

The table lists this clonotype with a few counts. A junction end diverges from the germline sequence, so it may reflect a read error. V and J are TRBV12-3 or TRBV12-4 and TRBJ1-1; maybe TRBD1 (6 bases). CDR3 length equals 14 residues. This chain's CDR3 is CASNKGGGSTKAFF. DNA of the CDR3: TGTGCCAGCAATAAAGGGGGAGGGAGCACTAAAGCTTTCTTT.

The sample holds one count of this clonotype. The rearrangement uses TRBV12-3 or TRBV12-4 and TRBJ2-1; 9 bases fit TRBD1. Trimming took 7 bases from V and 8 from J; bases not matched to a gene: 15. The CDR3 covers 16 residues. The CDR3 DNA reads TGTGCCAGCACCAGGGGGGGGGACAGGGTCATGTATGAGCAGTTCTTC. Residues: CASTRGGDRVMYEQFF.

As regards this clonotype: One base away lies a much larger clone, so this may be a sequencing read error. The chain combines TRBV6-2 or TRBV6-3 with TRBJ2-5; the D is unclear. CDR1 MNHEY and CDR2 SVGEGT come from the germline V gene. This CDR3 comprises 13 residues. Trimming removed 7 bases at V and 5 bases at J, with 14 bases between. CDR3 residues: CASNRESHETQYF. In DNA form, the CDR3 reads TGTGCCAGCAATCGCGAGAGCCATGAGACCCAGTACTTC.